The clone carrying this TCR beta chain was seen a single time. In the study's own analysis: Using reference gene primer amplification, nucleated cell counts were estimated. The table came from immunoSEQ multiplex PCR; TCRdb's copy has only in-frame clones and leaves some out. For V, J and clone size, that table is used; D and trimming come from the DNA. The repertoire includes 200,000 or so clones, about four fifths of them detected once, and approximately 1.3% sits in the top ten. The data were obtained in a study of blood T cell repertoires in COVID-19. For the study at large: COVID-19 samples, acute and convalescent, were from the United States, Italy and Spain. The analysed material was cDNA or gDNA that came from T cells, B-cell-depleted T cells, or PBMCs.

The study assigned cohorts using participant-reported clinical history. Trimming removed 2 bases from V and 8 bases from J, with 17 bases in between. Per germline, CDR1 SNHLY and CDR2 FYNNEI. The CDR3 extends over 15 amino acids. This receptor was obtained from a woman aged 40 to 50 with acute COVID-19. The J gene is TRBJ2-3, the V gene TRBV2; D might be TRBD1 (6 bases). Input material: PBMCs or T cells enriched from blood (not recorded which). In DNA, the CDR3 is TGTGCCAGCAGTGAAAATCCTACAAAGGGGGTTACGCAGTATTTT. This translates into CASSENPTKGVTQYF.